The clone carrying this T cell receptor beta chain was seen only a few times. Germline CDR1 is SGHVS and CDR2 is FQNEAQ. CDR3 length: 12 amino acids. Trimming took 6 bases from V and 5 from J, leaving 10 bases between them. The record originates from a study of tumor-infiltrating lymphocytes in localized non-small cell lung cancer. TCRdb's table, derived via immunoSEQ multiplex PCR, lists solely in-frame clones and lacks some. The sample consists of about 16,000 clones, 70% to 80% of them appearing once. This TCR came from a human donor with non-small cell lung cancer. Sequenced input: lung tumor tissue. The genes are TRBV7-8 and TRBJ1-1, with TRBD1 as a possible D gene (6 bases). This CDR3 is CASRRGGTEAFF. The CDR3, as DNA: TGTGCCAGCAGAAGGGGGGGTACTGAAGCTTTCTTT.